The 23 T cell receptor beta chains below were found in one sample sequenced in a study of OX40 agonist ivuxolimab in advanced cancers. Clones were read by immunoSEQ multiplex PCR, and TCRdb kept only the in-frame ones, dropping some. The table shows 65,000 to 75,000 clones, with 88% occurring only once. Sequencing was performed on CD4+ or CD8+ T cells sorted from blood, taken in a trial of the OX40 agonist ivuxolimab. The receptors derive from an adult with an advanced solid tumor such as melanoma, head and neck, liver or kidney cancer.

The chain uses TRBV20-1 and TRBJ2-1; D is perhaps TRBD1 or TRBD2 (6 bases each). CDR3 length equals 11 residues. Germline V gives CDR1 DFQATT, CDR2 SNEGSKA (reference sequence). Trimming pared 6 bases from V and 10 bases from J, leaving 13 bases between. CDR3 protein: CSAGGVREQFF. For the CDR3, the DNA is TGCAGTGCGGGGGGCGTCAGGGAGCAGTTCTTC.

In the case of this clone: Other DNA sequences of this sample code for an identical CDR3. V usage is TRBV28 and J usage is TRBJ1-5; the match to TRBD1 covers 9 bases. Germline V gene lookup returns CDR1 MDHEN and CDR2 SYDVKM. V gave up 4 bases and J gave up 5 bases; unmatched junction bases: 3. This CDR3 has 14 residues. In DNA, the CDR3 is TGTGCCAGCAGTTCCGGGACAGGGTATCAGCCCCAGCATTTT. It is translated as CASSSGTGYQPQHF.

The chain couples TRBV9 to TRBJ2-3, with D possibly being TRBD2 (5 bases). Germline V gene lookup returns CDR1 SGDLS and CDR2 YYNGEE. With 4 bases removed from V and 8 bases from J, the gap between germline ends came to 14 bases. The CDR3 spans 13 residues. CDR3 sequence: CASSPSTSVTQYF. CDR3 bases: TGTGCCAGCAGCCCGTCCACTAGTGTTACGCAGTATTTT.

This rearrangement joins TRBV18 to TRBJ2-3; possibly TRBD1 or TRBD2 for D (6 bases each). From germline, CDR1 is KGHSH and CDR2 LQKENI. The germline V and J ends were trimmed by 3 bases and 0 bases, with 10 bases remaining between them. The CDR3 sequence is 15 residues long. DNA of the CDR3: TGTGCCAGCTCACCTGGAGGGGGAAGCACAGATACGCAGTATTTT. Its translation: CASSPGGGSTDTQYF.

The J gene is TRBJ1-5, the V gene TRBV19, with D possibly being TRBD1 (5 bases). Germline assignment: CDR1 LNHDA and CDR2 SQIVND (reference sequence). This CDR3 comprises 13 residues. With 2 bases removed from V and 7 bases from J, the gap between germline ends came to 9 bases. The CDR3 protein is CASSILGDQPQHF. In DNA, the CDR3 is TGTGCCAGTAGTATACTGGGGGACCAGCCCCAGCATTTT.

As to this clone: Other DNA sequences in the sample encode the same CDR3. The CDR3 reads CASSLNNSPLHF. The CDR3 DNA follows: TGTGCCAGCAGTTTAAACAATTCACCCCTCCACTTT. This chain joins TRBV27 and TRBJ1-6, with D unresolved. This CDR3 has 12 amino acids. Trimming left V 2 bases short and J 7 bases short, with 3 bases between. In germline, CDR1 is MNHEY, CDR2 SMNVEV (reference sequence).

The chain carries TRBV9 and TRBJ1-2; 11 bases are a match to TRBD1. V lost 0 bases, J lost 7 bases, and 11 bases stayed unmatched. CDR1 is SGDLS and CDR2 is YYNGEE in the germline V gene. The CDR3 has 17 residues. The CDR3 here is CASSVALGGQGALGYTF. As DNA, the CDR3 is TGTGCCAGCAGCGTAGCTTTGGGTGGACAGGGGGCGCTTGGCTACACCTTC.

This clone was recorded once. This chain connects TRBV28 to TRBJ2-6, with D perhaps TRBD1 (9 bases). Trimming removed 2 bases from V and 8 bases from J, with 19 bases in between. In germline, CDR1 is MDHEN, CDR2 SYDVKM. The CDR3 has 17 amino acids. CDR3 bases: TGTGCCAGCAGTTTACCCGCGGGGGGACAGGGAACCAACGTCCTGACTTTC. Residues: CASSLPAGGQGTNVLTF.

This chain uses TRBV6-1 with TRBJ1-6, with D possibly being TRBD1 (5 bases). Germline CDR1 and CDR2: MNHNS and SASEGT. Trimming pared 6 bases from V and 4 bases from J, leaving 10 bases between. The CDR3 length is 14 residues. CDR3 nucleotides: TGTGCCAGCAGCGAGGGACCGTATAATTCACCCCTCCACTTT. It yields the protein CASSEGPYNSPLHF.

The chain recombines TRBV10-3 with TRBJ1-4; 8 nucleotides match TRBD1. This CDR3 has 14 amino acids. V lost 6 bases, J lost 6 bases, and 6 bases stayed unmatched. Germline CDR1 ENHRY, CDR2 SYGVKD. As DNA, the CDR3 is TGTGCCATCAGACCCGACAGGGGCGATGAAAAACTGTTTTTT. Amino acid sequence: CAIRPDRGDEKLFF.

V usage is TRBV6-1 and J usage is TRBJ1-4; the D is unclear. CDR1 is MNHNS and CDR2 is SASEGT in the germline V gene. The CDR3 totals 12 residues. V lost 6 bases to trimming and J lost 0 bases, with 2 bases between them. The CDR3 loop reads CASSATNEKLFF. The CDR3 nucleotides read TGTGCCAGCAGCGCAACTAATGAAAAACTGTTTTTT.

This clone was detected only a few times. The chain links TRBV11-2 to TRBJ2-1, with TRBD2 identical over 10 bases. The V and J ends lost 4 bases and 4 bases, in that order; junction bases with no gene match: 4. CDR1 and CDR2 from the germline V gene are SGHAT and FQNNGV. This CDR3 has 15 residues. The CDR3 bases are TGTGCCAGCAGCTACGGACTAGCGGCTTACAATGAGCAGTTCTTC. Protein: CASSYGLAAYNEQFF.

The J gene is TRBJ1-5, the V gene TRBV30, with D uncertain. Germline assignment: CDR1 GTSNPN and CDR2 SVGIG (reference sequence). Trimming pared 2 bases from V and 0 bases from J, leaving 14 bases between. The CDR3 runs to 16 residues. CDR3 DNA: TGTGCCTGGAGTCCGACGACAAACTATAGCAATCAGCCCCAGCATTTT. Translated: CAWSPTTNYSNQPQHF.

The gene calls are TRBV28 and TRBJ1-2; 8 bases agree with TRBD1. Germline assignment: CDR1 MDHEN and CDR2 SYDVKM. The CDR3 contains 14 residues. With V trimmed by 3 bases and J by 5 bases, 5 bases remained unmatched. The CDR3 here is CASSFQGAQYGYTF. The CDR3 bases are TGTGCCAGCAGTTTTCAGGGGGCGCAGTATGGCTACACCTTC.

The count of this clone is one. The CDR3 DNA reads TGTGCCAGTCACACCTATCGTAATGAAAAACTGTTTTTT. It yields the protein CASHTYRNEKLFF. V and J are TRBV19 and TRBJ1-4; D ambiguous. This CDR3 spans 13 amino acids. Per the germline V gene, CDR1 is LNHDA and CDR2 is SQIVND (reference sequence). V was cut by 8 bases and J by 4 bases, with 11 bases left in between. Variable domain in full (rest from reference TRBV19 and TRBJ1-4): DGGITQSPKYLFRKEGQNVTLSCEQNLNHDAMYWYRQDPGQGLRLIYYSQIVNDFQKGDIAEGYSVSREKKESFPLTVTSAQKNPTAFYLCASHTYRNEKLFFGSGTQLSVL.

This chain connects TRBV2 to TRBJ2-2; D is unclear. The CDR3 length is 16 residues. The V gene lost 7 bases and the J gene lost 0 bases, with 15 bases spanning the gap. Germline-derived CDR1 and CDR2 are SNHLY and FYNNEI. The CDR3 protein is CASTPYRLSNTGELFF. CDR3 coding DNA: TGTGCCAGCACCCCCTATAGACTGTCGAACACCGGGGAGCTGTTTTTT.

The V gene is TRBV9, the J gene TRBJ1-5; D is undetermined. The ends were cut back, 0 bases at V and 5 bases at J, with 6 bases in the middle. Germline V gene data show CDR1 as SGDLS and CDR2 as YYNGEE. This CDR3 has 13 amino acids. In DNA form, the CDR3 reads TGTGCCAGCAGCGTAGGAGTAGATCAGCCCCAGCATTTT. Protein product: CASSVGVDQPQHF.

V and J are TRBV28 and TRBJ1-3, with D unresolved. V was trimmed by 2 bases and J by 0 bases, leaving 8 bases between them. This CDR3 spans 15 amino acids. CDR1 is MDHEN and CDR2 is SYDVKM in the germline V gene. CDR3 sequence (DNA): TGTGCCAGCAGTTTAGGGGTATTCTCTGGAAACACCATATATTTT. Encoded protein: CASSLGVFSGNTIYF.

V and J are TRBV6-9 and TRBJ2-2, with a possible D match to TRBD1 (6 bases). Germline CDR1 reads MNHGY; CDR2 reads SVAAGI. The CDR3 contains 15 residues. Trimming shortened V by 3 bases and J by 5 bases, and 13 bases separated the two germline ends. The CDR3 is CASSYRGWRTGELFF. DNA of the CDR3: TGTGCCAGCAGTTACAGGGGTTGGCGGACCGGGGAGCTGTTTTTT.

This clone showed up just a few times. The chain carries TRBV6-1 and TRBJ1-2, with unresolved D. The CDR3 loop spans 13 amino acids. The germline CDR1 and CDR2 sequences are MNHNS and SASEGT. Deletions cut 2 bases from V and 0 bases from J, with 4 bases between. The DNA of the CDR3 is TGTGCCAGCAGTGAAACAGCTAACTATGGCTACACCTTC. Its translation: CASSETANYGYTF.

The V gene is TRBV18, the J gene TRBJ2-1; D may be TRBD2 (6 bases). The germline V gene has CDR1 KGHSH and CDR2 LQKENI. The CDR3 is made up of 18 amino acids. V was clipped by 0 bases and J by 0 bases, with 15 bases between them. As DNA, the CDR3 is TGTGCCAGCTCACCACCACGGTGGCGGGGTAGCTCCTACAATGAGCAGTTCTTC. This encodes CASSPPRWRGSSYNEQFF.

V and J are TRBV5-1 and TRBJ2-2; TRBD1 aligns across 7 bases. The V gene end was trimmed by 1 base and the J gene end by 5 bases; junction bases not matched to a gene: 5. The CDR3 totals 15 residues. Germline lookup yields CDR1 SGHRS and CDR2 YFSETQ. Here the CDR3 DNA reads TGCGCCAGCAGCTTGTCGCTCAGGGGGACCGGGGAGCTGTTTTTT. It yields the protein CASSLSLRGTGELFF.

This clone was seen a single time. Its ends do not fully match the called genes, so a read error is possible. The sample carries other DNA sequences with the same CDR3. The chain recombines TRBV7-7 with TRBJ2-3; 10 bases fit TRBD2. This CDR3 has 15 residues. CDR1 SSHAT and CDR2 FNYEAQ come from the germline V gene (reference sequence). The CDR3 loop is CASSFGLAATDTQYF. The CDR3 bases are TGTGCTAGCAGCTTTGGACTAGCGGCCACAGATACGCAGTATTTT.